This entry features one TCR beta chain sequence. What it binds is not known. This sample is drawn from a study of shared clonotypes between healthy human individuals. Study-wide points: Sequencing depth was a factor that was expected to affect clonotype sharing among donors.

Sequenced by immunoSEQ multiplex PCR; TCRdb stores in-frame clones only, minus some. The sample holds roughly 850,000 clones, 90% to 97% seen once. CDR1 and CDR2 (germline): SGDLS, YYNGEE. The trim removed 2 bases at V and 3 bases at J, leaving 8 bases unmatched. There are 17 residues in the CDR3. Naive CD8 cells were CD45RO-negative, positively selected for CCR7, excluding terminally differentiated effector memory CD45RA+ cells. The receptor was derived from a man aged 25-45 years in good health. The rearrangement links TRBV9 to TRBJ2-6; 7 positions agree with TRBD1. Sequencing was performed on naive CD8+ T cells sorted from blood. The CDR3 here is CASSVDRETYGANVLTF. In DNA, the CDR3 is TGTGCCAGCAGCGTTGACAGGGAAACGTATGGGGCCAACGTCCTGACTTTC.